The clone carrying this T cell receptor (beta chain) was detected a few times. Its target is unknown. The ends were cut back, 5 bases at V and 6 bases at J, with 11 bases in the middle. Germline V CDR1 and CDR2: DFQATT, SNEGSKA (reference sequence). CDR3 size: 11 residues. The sample is drawn from a study of T cells in Graves' hyperthyroidism and ophthalmopathy. Findings and limits, study-wide: Peripheral blood also featured most of the thyroid clonotypes expanded above 0.001.

Newly diagnosed hyperthyroidism, duration under 2 months, in patients aged 18 to 65. Clinical symptoms, serum thyroxine, TRAb, thyroid ultrasound and orbital computed tomography informed diagnoses. Template material for amplifying TCR beta CDR3 regions consisted of RNA transcripts. During a first-round RT-PCR of the TCR CDR3, the HTBI primer set was used. Using its own MiXCR run on the multiplex PCR reads, TCRdb lists one record per CDR3 protein. The data show around 580,000 distinct CDR3 sequences, roughly 46% seen once. The clonotype was recovered from a woman aged 18-29 years with Graves' hyperthyroidism. The chain employs TRBV20-1 and TRBJ2-7; perhaps TRBD2 as D (6 bases). Sample: peripheral blood or thyroid tissue (not recorded which). The DNA for the CDR3 is TGCAGTGCTCTCTCTAGCGTCGAGCAGTACTTC. It translates to CSALSSVEQYF.